The clone carrying this TCR beta chain turned up a few times. Antigen unknown. The data were obtained in a study of response to subunit inactivated influenza vaccine. Study-level points and caveats: Each seasonal influenza vaccination, the authors suggested, recruits few new T cells.

Each CDR3 protein is one row after TCRdb ran MiXCR on the RT-PCR reads. The sample holds under 550,000 distinct CDR3 sequences, 6.5% to 8% seen once. This CDR3 spans 15 amino acids. Germline CDR1 is DFQATT and CDR2 is SNEGSKA (reference sequence). Trimming cost V 1 base and J 7 bases; bases outside gene matches: 9. The chain links TRBV20-1 to TRBJ2-1; 8 positions match TRBD2. Sequencing was performed on PBMCs from blood, taken about 24 months after vaccination. The TCR sequence derives from a man aged 50-75 years who received an inactivated influenza vaccine. CDR3 protein: CSARVGTSSLNEQFF. The CDR3 bases are TGCAGTGCTAGAGTGGGGACTAGTAGTCTTAATGAGCAGTTCTTC.